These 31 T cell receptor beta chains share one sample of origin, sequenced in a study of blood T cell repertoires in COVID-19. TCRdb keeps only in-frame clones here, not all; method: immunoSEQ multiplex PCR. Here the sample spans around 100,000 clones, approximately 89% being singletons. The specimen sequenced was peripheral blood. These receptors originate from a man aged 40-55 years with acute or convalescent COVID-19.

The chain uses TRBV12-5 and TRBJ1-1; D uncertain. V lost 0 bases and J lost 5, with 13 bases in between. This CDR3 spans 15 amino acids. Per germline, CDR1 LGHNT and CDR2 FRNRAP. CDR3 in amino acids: CASGLVPTIETEAFF. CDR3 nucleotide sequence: TGTGCTAGTGGTTTGGTACCCACCATCGAGACTGAAGCTTTCTTT.

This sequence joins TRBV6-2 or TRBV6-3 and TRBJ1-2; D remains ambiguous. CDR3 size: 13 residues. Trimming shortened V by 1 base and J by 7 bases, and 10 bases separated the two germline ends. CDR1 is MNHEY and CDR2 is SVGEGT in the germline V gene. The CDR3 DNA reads TGTGCCAGCAGTTACTGGCTTTCGGGTGGCTACACCTTC. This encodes CASSYWLSGGYTF.

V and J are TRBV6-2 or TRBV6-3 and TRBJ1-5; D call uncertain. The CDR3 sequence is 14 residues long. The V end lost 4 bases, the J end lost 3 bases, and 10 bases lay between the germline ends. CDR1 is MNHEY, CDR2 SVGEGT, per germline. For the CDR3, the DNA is TGTGCCAGCAGTTCGGTCACCTACAATCAGCCCCAGCATTTT. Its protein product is CASSSVTYNQPQHF.

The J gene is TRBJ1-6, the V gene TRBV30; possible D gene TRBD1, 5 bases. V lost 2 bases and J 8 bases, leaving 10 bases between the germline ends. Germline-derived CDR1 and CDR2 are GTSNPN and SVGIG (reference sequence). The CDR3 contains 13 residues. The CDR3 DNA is TGTGCCTGGAGTCGGCAGACAGATTCACCCCTCCACTTT. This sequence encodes CAWSRQTDSPLHF.

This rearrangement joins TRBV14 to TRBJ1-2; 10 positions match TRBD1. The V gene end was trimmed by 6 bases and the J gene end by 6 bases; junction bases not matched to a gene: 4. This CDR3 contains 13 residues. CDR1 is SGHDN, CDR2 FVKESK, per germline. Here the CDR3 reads CASRQTGGHGYTF. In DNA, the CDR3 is TGTGCCAGCAGACAGACAGGGGGCCATGGCTACACCTTC.

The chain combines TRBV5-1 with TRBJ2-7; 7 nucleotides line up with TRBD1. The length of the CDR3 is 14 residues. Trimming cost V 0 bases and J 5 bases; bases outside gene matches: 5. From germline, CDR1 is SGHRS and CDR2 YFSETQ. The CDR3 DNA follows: TGCGCCAGCAGCTTGGGACAGGGTAGCGACGAGCAGTACTTC. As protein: CASSLGQGSDEQYF.

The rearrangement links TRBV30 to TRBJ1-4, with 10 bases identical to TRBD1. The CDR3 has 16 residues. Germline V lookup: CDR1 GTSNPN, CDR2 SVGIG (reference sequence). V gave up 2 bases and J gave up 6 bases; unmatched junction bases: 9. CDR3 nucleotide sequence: TGTGCCTGGAGTCCCATGGACAGGGGGAGGGATGAAAAACTGTTTTTT. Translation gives CAWSPMDRGRDEKLFF.

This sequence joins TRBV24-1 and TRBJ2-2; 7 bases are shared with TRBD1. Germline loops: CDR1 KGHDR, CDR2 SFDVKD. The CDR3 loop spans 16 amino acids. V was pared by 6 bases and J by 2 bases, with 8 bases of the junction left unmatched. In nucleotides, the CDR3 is TGTGCCACCAGTAAGGCCGGGACAGCCAACACCGGGGAGCTGTTTTTT. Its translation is CATSKAGTANTGELFF.

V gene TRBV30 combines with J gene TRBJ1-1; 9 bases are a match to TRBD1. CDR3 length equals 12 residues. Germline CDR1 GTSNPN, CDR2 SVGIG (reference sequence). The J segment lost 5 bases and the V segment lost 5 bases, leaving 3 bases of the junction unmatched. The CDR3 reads CAWGDRVTEAFF. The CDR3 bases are TGTGCCTGGGGGGACAGGGTAACTGAAGCTTTCTTT.

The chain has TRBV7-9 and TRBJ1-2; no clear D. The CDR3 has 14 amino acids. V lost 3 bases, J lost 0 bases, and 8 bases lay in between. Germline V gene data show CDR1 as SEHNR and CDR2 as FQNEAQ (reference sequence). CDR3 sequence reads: CASSFSGSNYGYTF. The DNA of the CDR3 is TGTGCCAGCAGCTTCTCCGGTTCTAACTATGGCTACACCTTC.

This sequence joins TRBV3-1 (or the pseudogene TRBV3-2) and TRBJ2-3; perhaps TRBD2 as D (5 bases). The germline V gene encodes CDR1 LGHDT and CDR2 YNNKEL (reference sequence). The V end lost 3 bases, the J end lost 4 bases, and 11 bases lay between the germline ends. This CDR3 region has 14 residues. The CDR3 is CASSQMLAADTQYF. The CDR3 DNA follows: TGTGCCAGCAGCCAGATGCTAGCCGCAGATACGCAGTATTTT.

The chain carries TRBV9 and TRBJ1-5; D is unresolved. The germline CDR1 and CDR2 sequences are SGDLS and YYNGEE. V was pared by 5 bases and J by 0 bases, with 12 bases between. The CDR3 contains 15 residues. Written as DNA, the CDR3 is TGTGCCAGCAGTGAAACAGCTTATAGCAATCAGCCCCAGCATTTT. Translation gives CASSETAYSNQPQHF.

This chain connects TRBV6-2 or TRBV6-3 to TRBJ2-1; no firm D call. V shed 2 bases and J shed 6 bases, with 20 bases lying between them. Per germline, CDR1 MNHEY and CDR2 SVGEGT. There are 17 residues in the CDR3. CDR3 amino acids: CASSYPTQSAKFNEQFF. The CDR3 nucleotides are TGTGCCAGCAGTTACCCTACTCAATCCGCTAAGTTCAATGAGCAGTTCTTC.

CDR3 sequence reads: CASRRDRVVGTEAFF. The CDR3 DNA follows: TGTGCCAGCAGACGGGACAGGGTAGTAGGCACTGAAGCTTTCTTT. V and J are TRBV6-5 and TRBJ1-1; TRBD1 matches 9 bases. Germline V gene sequence: CDR1 MNHEY, CDR2 SVGAGI. After removal of 6 bases from V and 4 bases from J, the junction contained 9 bases not matched to a gene. The CDR3 is made up of 15 amino acids.

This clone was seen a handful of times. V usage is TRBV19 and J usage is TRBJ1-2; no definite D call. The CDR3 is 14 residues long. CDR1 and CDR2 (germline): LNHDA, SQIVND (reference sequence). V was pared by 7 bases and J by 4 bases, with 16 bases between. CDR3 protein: CASTPGGIAYGYTF. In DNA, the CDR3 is TGTGCCAGTACCCCCGGAGGGATCGCCTATGGCTACACCTTC.

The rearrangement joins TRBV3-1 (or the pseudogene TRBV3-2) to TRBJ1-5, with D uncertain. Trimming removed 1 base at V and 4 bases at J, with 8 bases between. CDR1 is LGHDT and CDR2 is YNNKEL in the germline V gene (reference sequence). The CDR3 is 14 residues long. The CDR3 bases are TGTGCCAGCAGCCAAGGGTCGGGGAATCAGCCCCAGCATTTT. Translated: CASSQGSGNQPQHF.

CDR3: CASSEQTPGLTPDTQYF. In DNA form, the CDR3 reads TGTGCCAGCTCAGAGCAAACCCCGGGACTAACGCCAGATACGCAGTATTTT. This sequence joins TRBV18 and TRBJ2-3; 7 positions match TRBD2. V shed 5 bases and J 4 bases; nucleotides not matched to a gene: 15. Germline V lookup: CDR1 KGHSH, CDR2 LQKENI. This CDR3 comprises 17 residues. Full variable domain (remainder filled in from reference TRBV18 and TRBJ2-3): NAGVMQNPRHLVRRRGQEARLRCSPMKGHSHVYWYRQLPEEGLKFMVYLQKENIIDESGMPKERFSAEFPKEGPSILRIQQVVRGDSAAYFCASSEQTPGLTPDTQYFGPGTRLTVL.

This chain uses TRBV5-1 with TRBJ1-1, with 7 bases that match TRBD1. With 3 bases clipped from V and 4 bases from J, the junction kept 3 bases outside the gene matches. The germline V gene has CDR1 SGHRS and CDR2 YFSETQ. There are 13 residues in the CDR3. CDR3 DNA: TGCGCCAGCAGCTCGAACAGGGGCACTGAAGCTTTCTTT. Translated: CASSSNRGTEAFF.

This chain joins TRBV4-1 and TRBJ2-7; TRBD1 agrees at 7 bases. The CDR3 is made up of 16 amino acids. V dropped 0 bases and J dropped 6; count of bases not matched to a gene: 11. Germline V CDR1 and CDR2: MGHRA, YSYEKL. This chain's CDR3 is CASSQELDRERSEQYF. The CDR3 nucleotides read TGCGCCAGCAGCCAAGAATTAGACAGGGAAAGATCCGAGCAGTACTTC.

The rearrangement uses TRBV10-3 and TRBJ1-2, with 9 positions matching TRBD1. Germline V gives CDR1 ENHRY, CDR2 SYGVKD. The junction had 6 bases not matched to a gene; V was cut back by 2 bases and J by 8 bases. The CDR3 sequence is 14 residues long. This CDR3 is CAISETQGAWGYTF. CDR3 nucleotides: TGTGCCATCAGTGAGACACAGGGGGCTTGGGGCTACACCTTC.

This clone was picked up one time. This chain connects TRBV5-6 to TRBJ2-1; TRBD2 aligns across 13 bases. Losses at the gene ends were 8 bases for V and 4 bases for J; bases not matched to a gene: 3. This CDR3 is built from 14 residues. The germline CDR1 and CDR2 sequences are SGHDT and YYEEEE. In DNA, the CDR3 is TGTGCCAGTCAGACTAGCGGGAGGTACAATGAGCAGTTCTTC. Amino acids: CASQTSGRYNEQFF.

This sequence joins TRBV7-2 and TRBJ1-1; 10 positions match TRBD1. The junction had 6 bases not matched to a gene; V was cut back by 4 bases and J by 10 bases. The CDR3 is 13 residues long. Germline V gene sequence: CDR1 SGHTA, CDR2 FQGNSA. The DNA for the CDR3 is TGTGCCAGCAGCTCGGATCGGACAGGGGGAGCTTTCTTT. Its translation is CASSSDRTGGAFF.

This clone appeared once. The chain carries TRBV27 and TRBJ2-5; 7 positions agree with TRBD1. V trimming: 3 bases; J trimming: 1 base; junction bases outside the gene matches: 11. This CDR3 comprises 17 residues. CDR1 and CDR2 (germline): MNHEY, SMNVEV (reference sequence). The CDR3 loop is CASSFGLTGNIQETQYF. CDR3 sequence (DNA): TGTGCCAGCAGTTTTGGTTTGACAGGGAACATCCAAGAGACCCAGTACTTC.

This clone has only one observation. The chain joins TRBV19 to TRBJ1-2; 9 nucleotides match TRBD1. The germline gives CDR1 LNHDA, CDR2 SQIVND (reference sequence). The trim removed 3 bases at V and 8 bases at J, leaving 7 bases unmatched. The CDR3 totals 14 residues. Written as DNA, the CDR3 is TGTGCCAGTAGTATCGTCGGACAGGGGCAAGGCTACACCTTC. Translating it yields CASSIVGQGQGYTF.

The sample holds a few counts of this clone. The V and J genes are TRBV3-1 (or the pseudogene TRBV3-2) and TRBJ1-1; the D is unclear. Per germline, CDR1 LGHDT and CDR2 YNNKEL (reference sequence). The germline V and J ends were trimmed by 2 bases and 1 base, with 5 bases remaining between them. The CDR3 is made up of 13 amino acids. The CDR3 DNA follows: TGTGCCAGCAGCCAAACAGAGAACACTGAAGCTTTCTTT. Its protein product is CASSQTENTEAFF.

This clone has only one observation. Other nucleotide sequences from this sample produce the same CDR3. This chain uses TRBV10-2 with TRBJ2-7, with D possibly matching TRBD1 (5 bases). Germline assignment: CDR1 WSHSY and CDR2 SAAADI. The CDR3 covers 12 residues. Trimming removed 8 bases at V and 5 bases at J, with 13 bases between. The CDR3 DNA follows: TGCGCCAGCGAAACTGACAGCCACGAGCAGTACTTC. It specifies CASETDSHEQYF.

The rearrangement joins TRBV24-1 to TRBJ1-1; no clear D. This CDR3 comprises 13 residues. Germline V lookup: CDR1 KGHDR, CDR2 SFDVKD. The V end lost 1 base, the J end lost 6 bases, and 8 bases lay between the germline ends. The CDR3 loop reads CATSDFAGAEAFF. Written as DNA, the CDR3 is TGTGCCACCAGTGATTTTGCGGGTGCTGAAGCTTTCTTT.

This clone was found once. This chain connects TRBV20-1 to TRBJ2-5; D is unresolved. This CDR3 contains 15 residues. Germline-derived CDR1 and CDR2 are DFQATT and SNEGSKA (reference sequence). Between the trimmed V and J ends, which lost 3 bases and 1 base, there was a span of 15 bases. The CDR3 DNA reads TGCAGTGCTAGTAAAACGATTGGCTTCCAAGAGACCCAGTACTTC. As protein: CSASKTIGFQETQYF.

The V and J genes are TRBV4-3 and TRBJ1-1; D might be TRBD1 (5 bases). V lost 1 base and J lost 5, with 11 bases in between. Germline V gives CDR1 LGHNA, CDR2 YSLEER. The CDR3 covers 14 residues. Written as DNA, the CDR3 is TGCGCCAGCAGCCAAGGGACAAGTGGGACTGAAGCTTTCTTT. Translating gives CASSQGTSGTEAFF.

This CDR3 is CATSRVEVYEQYF. In nucleotides, the CDR3 is TGTGCCACCAGCAGAGTAGAAGTCTACGAGCAGTACTTC. V gene TRBV15 combines with J gene TRBJ2-7, with D hard to call. Germline lookup yields CDR1 LNHNV and CDR2 YYDKDF (reference sequence). This CDR3 is built from 13 residues. Trimming took 1 base from V and 3 from J, leaving 7 bases between them.

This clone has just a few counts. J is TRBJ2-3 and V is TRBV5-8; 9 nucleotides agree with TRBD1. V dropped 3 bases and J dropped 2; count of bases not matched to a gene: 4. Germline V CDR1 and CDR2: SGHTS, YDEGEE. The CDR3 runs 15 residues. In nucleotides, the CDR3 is TGTGCCAGCAGCTCGGGACAGGGCTTCACAGATACGCAGTATTTT. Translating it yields CASSSGQGFTDTQYF.